The 28 T cell receptor beta chains listed next were all sequenced from one sample in a study of shared clonotypes between healthy human individuals. Clones were sequenced by immunoSEQ multiplex PCR, and TCRdb holds only the in-frame ones, with some missing. Of a few hundred thousand clones listed, roughly 80% are singletons. Sample: PBMCs. These receptors were taken from a woman aged 40 to 55 in good health. Some clones in this sample may be carry-over from other donors' samples.

The chain joins TRBV30 to TRBJ2-1; no clear D. CDR3 length: 12 amino acids. Trimming took 1 base from V and 11 from J, leaving 12 bases between them. The germline gives CDR1 GTSNPN, CDR2 SVGIG (reference sequence). The chain's CDR3 is CAWSAPNLKQFF. CDR3 nucleotides: TGTGCCTGGAGTGCCCCCAATCTGAAGCAGTTCTTC.

This clone occurred once. A much larger clone lies a single base off, so this may be a read error. The V and J genes are TRBV11-3 and TRBJ2-1; the match to TRBD2 covers 7 bases. Germline assignment: CDR1 SGHNT and CDR2 YENEEA. The CDR3 spans 14 residues. CDR3 nucleotide sequence: TGTGCCAGCAGCCAGACTAGCCGCTACGATGAGCAGTTCTTC. Its translation is CASSQTSRYDEQFF.

On this clone: This could be a read error, since a much larger clone is one nucleotide away. Other DNA sequences in the same sample also yield this CDR3. CDR3 sequence: CASSAGTGDTGELFF. DNA for the CDR3: TGTGCCAGCAGTGCAGGGACAGGGGACACCGGGGAGCTGTTTTTT. This chain connects TRBV6-4 to TRBJ2-2, with 10 bases aligning to TRBD1. Germline loops: CDR1 MRHNA, CDR2 SNTAGT. This CDR3 is 15 amino acids long. Trimming removed 4 bases from V and 3 bases from J; junction bases left unmatched: 2.

This clone was counted a few times. The J gene is TRBJ1-1, the V gene TRBV19; perhaps TRBD1 as D (6 bases). Germline V lookup: CDR1 LNHDA, CDR2 SQIVND (reference sequence). Trimming took 6 bases from V and 0 from J, leaving 8 bases between them. The length of the CDR3 is 13 residues. This CDR3 is CASRGTLNTEAFF. CDR3 DNA sequence: TGTGCCAGTAGAGGGACACTGAACACTGAAGCTTTCTTT.

The genes are TRBV28 and TRBJ1-5, with 8 bases aligning to TRBD1. This CDR3 has 14 amino acids. V gave up 5 bases and J gave up 6 bases; unmatched junction bases: 6. CDR1 is MDHEN and CDR2 is SYDVKM in the germline V gene. In DNA, the CDR3 is TGTGCCAGCAGTACAGGGGGTGGTTTTCAGCCCCAGCATTTT. The encoded protein is CASSTGGGFQPQHF.

V is TRBV4-3 and J is TRBJ1-5; maybe TRBD1 (5 bases). There are 14 residues in the CDR3. CDR1 and CDR2 (germline): LGHNA, YSLEER. V lost 0 bases and J lost 7, with 10 bases in between. CDR3 bases: TGCGCCAGCAGCCAAGACGTAGGGGCCCAGCCCCAGCATTTT. Translated: CASSQDVGAQPQHF.

This chain joins TRBV9 and TRBJ1-1; possible D gene TRBD1, 5 bases. V was cut by 3 bases and J by 5 bases, with 14 bases left in between. The V gene's germline CDR1 is SGDLS and CDR2 YYNGEE. CDR3 length equals 14 residues. The CDR3 DNA is TGTGCCAGCAGCGCCGGGGCCCTGGCGACTGAAGCTTTCTTT. Translation gives CASSAGALATEAFF.

J is TRBJ2-6 and V is TRBV4-3, with D possibly being TRBD1 (6 bases). Germline V gives CDR1 LGHNA, CDR2 YSLEER. This CDR3 has 21 amino acids. Trimming took 0 bases from V and 0 from J, leaving 21 bases between them. The CDR3: CASSQDYGAGAIHSGANVLTF. Here the CDR3 DNA reads TGCGCCAGCAGCCAAGATTACGGTGCAGGGGCCATCCACTCTGGGGCCAACGTCCTGACTTTC.

The CDR3 spells CASSIESGRNNEQFF. As DNA, the CDR3 is TGTGCCAGTAGTATAGAAAGCGGGAGGAACAATGAGCAGTTCTTC. The V call is TRBV19, the J call TRBJ2-1, with 9 nucleotides matching TRBD2. CDR3 length: 15 residues. The V and J ends lost 0 bases and 5 bases, in that order; junction bases with no gene match: 2. CDR1 and CDR2 from the germline V gene are LNHDA and SQIVND (reference sequence). Combining the CDR3 with reference TRBV19 and TRBJ2-1 gives the whole variable domain DGGITQSPKYLFRKEGQNVTLSCEQNLNHDAMYWYRQDPGQGLRLIYYSQIVNDFQKGDIAEGYSVSREKKESFPLTVTSAQKNPTAFYLCASSIESGRNNEQFFGPGTRLTVL.

In its sample, this clone was seen a few times. The chain recombines TRBV5-6 with TRBJ1-6, with D perhaps matching TRBD1 (5 bases). CDR1 is SGHDT and CDR2 is YYEEEE in the germline V gene. CDR3 length: 15 amino acids. Trimming took off 6 bases at V and 7 bases at J, with 17 bases between the two ends. This chain's CDR3 is CASMLIGDLNSPLHF. The CDR3 DNA reads as TGTGCCAGCATGCTAATCGGGGACCTAAATTCACCCCTCCACTTT.

The V call is TRBV18, the J call TRBJ2-7, with a tentative D call TRBD1 (5 bases). Between the trimmed V and J ends, which lost 6 bases and 5 bases, there was a span of 14 bases. The germline gives CDR1 KGHSH, CDR2 LQKENI. The CDR3 is 13 amino acids. DNA of the CDR3: TGTGCCAGCTCTGCAGGGTGGAAAAACGAGCAGTACTTC. Its translation: CASSAGWKNEQYF.

This chain connects TRBV30 to TRBJ2-2; weak D call: TRBD1 (6 bases). CDR1 GTSNPN and CDR2 SVGIG come from the germline V gene (reference sequence). The CDR3 has 13 residues. The V end was cut by 8 bases, the J end by 5 bases, with 15 bases between. This chain's CDR3 is CAQIRTATGELFF. CDR3 coding DNA: TGTGCCCAGATAAGGACAGCTACCGGGGAGCTGTTTTTT. Combining the CDR3 with reference TRBV30 and TRBJ2-2 gives the whole variable domain SQTIHQWPATLVQPVGSPLSLECTVEGTSNPNLYWYRQAAGRGLQLLFYSVGIGQISSEVPQNLSASRPQDRQFILSSKKLLLSDSGFYLCAQIRTATGELFFGEGSRLTVL.

To note about this clone: A far larger clone is one base from this, pointing to a likely read error. The chain is built from TRBV30 and TRBJ1-5, with D unresolved. CDR3 length: 14 amino acids. Germline V gene sequence: CDR1 GTSNPN, CDR2 SVGIG (reference sequence). V was clipped by 2 bases and J by 2 bases, with 10 bases between them. CDR3 sequence reads: CAWSIDGGNQPQHF. The CDR3 coding sequence is TGTGCCTGGAGTATCGACGGTGGCAATCAGCCCCAGCATTTT.

This chain joins TRBV21-1 and TRBJ2-1; the D call TRBD1 from the table was never checked on the DNA. TRBV21-1 represents a pseudogene. The CDR3 spans 14 residues. DNA of the CDR3: TGTGCCGCCGAGGAAGGGGATTCCTACAATGAGCAGTTCTTC. Its translation: CAAEEGDSYNEQFF.

The rearrangement joins TRBV9 to TRBJ2-2, with TRBD1 matching over 10 bases. The trim removed 4 bases at V and 4 bases at J, leaving 7 bases unmatched. This CDR3 has 16 amino acids. Germline V gene lookup returns CDR1 SGDLS and CDR2 YYNGEE. The CDR3 protein is CASSPTGGHTTGELFF. CDR3 sequence (DNA): TGTGCCAGCAGCCCGACAGGGGGCCACACCACCGGGGAGCTGTTTTTT.

Written as DNA, the CDR3 is TGTGCCAGCAGTTACACCCGTACCGGGACAGGGGACGAGCAGTACTTC. Translated: CASSYTRTGTGDEQYF. The chain has TRBV6-6 and TRBJ2-7; TRBD1 agrees at 10 bases. In germline, CDR1 is MNHNY, CDR2 SVGAGI (reference sequence). The CDR3 extends over 16 amino acids. The ends lost 2 bases at V and 5 bases at J; junction bases unmatched: 9.

The chain recombines TRBV15 with TRBJ2-7; D is perhaps TRBD2 (6 bases). Germline V CDR1 and CDR2: LNHNV, YYDKDF (reference sequence). The CDR3 has 14 amino acids. Trimming took 3 bases from V and 0 from J, leaving 9 bases between them. The CDR3 region is CATSSGGSSYEQYF. As DNA, the CDR3 is TGTGCCACCAGCAGCGGGGGTAGCTCCTACGAGCAGTACTTC.

The chain recombines TRBV27 with TRBJ2-1; 11 bases are shared with TRBD2. CDR1 and CDR2 from the germline V gene are MNHEY and SMNVEV (reference sequence). The junction had 3 bases not matched to a gene; V was cut back by 8 bases and J by 3 bases. This CDR3 spans 14 amino acids. The CDR3 nucleotides read TGTGCCAGCCAGGGACTAGCGGTCTACAATGAGCAGTTCTTC. It yields the protein CASQGLAVYNEQFF.

As concerns this clone: An end of the junction differs from the germline gene, which may be a read error. This chain links TRBV7-7 with TRBJ2-1; D is unresolved. The germline gives CDR1 SSHAT, CDR2 FNYEAQ (reference sequence). The CDR3 is 13 residues long. The CDR3 here is CASSLYFGNEQFF. Written as DNA, the CDR3 is TGTGCTAGCAGCTTGTATTTTGGCAATGAGCAGTTCTTC.

This clone is classed as medium-sized. At the DNA level, this CDR3 is encoded by other sequences in the same sample as well. This sequence joins TRBV30 and TRBJ1-2, with unresolved D. CDR1 and CDR2 from the germline V gene are GTSNPN and SVGIG (reference sequence). This CDR3 is built from 11 residues. Trimming left V 0 bases short and J 8 bases short, with 7 bases between. CDR3 protein: CAWSVYSGYTF. The CDR3 coding sequence is TGTGCCTGGAGTGTCTATAGCGGCTACACCTTC. The complete variable domain, with remaining parts taken from reference TRBV30 and TRBJ1-2, reads SQTIHQWPATLVQPVGSPLSLECTVEGTSNPNLYWYRQAAGRGLQLLFYSVGIGQISSEVPQNLSASRPQDRQFILSSKKLLLSDSGFYLCAWSVYSGYTFGSGTRLTVV.

This clone has just one count. The J gene is TRBJ2-1, the V gene TRBV9, with D possibly being TRBD2 (7 bases). The CDR3 is made up of 14 amino acids. Trimming shortened V by 2 bases and J by 8 bases, and 14 bases separated the two germline ends. Per the germline V gene, CDR1 is SGDLS and CDR2 is YYNGEE. The CDR3 sequence: CASSVGGGSDEQFF. As DNA, the CDR3 is TGTGCCAGCAGCGTGGGAGGGGGGAGTGATGAGCAGTTCTTC.

The CDR3 nucleotides read TGTGCCAGCAGCTCGACAGGGGATCGCACAGATACGCAGTATTTT. Translation: CASSSTGDRTDTQYF. The chain couples TRBV28 to TRBJ2-3; 8 bases line up with TRBD1. Germline CDR1 and CDR2: MDHEN and SYDVKM. This CDR3 region has 15 residues. V lost 6 bases and J lost 1; bases outside the gene matches: 6.

The gene calls are TRBV29-1 and TRBJ2-5; a weak D match, TRBD1 (6 bases). Trimming left V 5 bases short and J 1 base short, with 11 bases between. Germline lookup yields CDR1 SQVTM and CDR2 ANQGSEA. The CDR3 loop spans 13 amino acids. Here the CDR3 reads CSVRQAGQETQYF. Here the CDR3 DNA reads TGCAGCGTTCGACAGGCCGGCCAAGAGACCCAGTACTTC.

This sequence joins TRBV7-2 and TRBJ2-1; the D gene is possibly TRBD1 (6 bases). Germline values: CDR1 SGHTA, CDR2 FQGNSA. V lost 7 bases, J lost 6 bases, and 16 bases lay in between. This CDR3 has 14 amino acids. For the CDR3, the DNA is TGTGCCAGCACCCCCCCGGGACACCGCAATGAGCAGTTCTTC. Protein: CASTPPGHRNEQFF.

This chain uses TRBV11-2 with TRBJ1-4; D remains unclear. This CDR3 region has 14 residues. V lost 5 bases and J 5 bases, leaving 12 bases between the germline ends. From germline, CDR1 is SGHAT and CDR2 FQNNGV. The CDR3 reads CASSPGPGNEKLFF. The CDR3 DNA is TGTGCCAGCAGCCCTGGGCCAGGAAATGAAAAACTGTTTTTT.

This chain uses TRBV10-3 with TRBJ2-7; D call uncertain. From germline, CDR1 is ENHRY and CDR2 SYGVKD. Trimming removed 5 bases at V and 2 bases at J, with 13 bases between. This CDR3 comprises 14 residues. The CDR3 sequence: CAISPDLSTYEQYF. The CDR3 bases are TGTGCCATCAGTCCCGACTTGTCAACCTACGAGCAGTACTTC.

The chain couples TRBV10-3 to TRBJ2-7; TRBD2 aligns across 8 bases. Per germline, CDR1 ENHRY and CDR2 SYGVKD. V trimming: 4 bases; J trimming: 5 bases; junction bases outside the gene matches: 10. There are 15 residues in the CDR3. For the CDR3, the DNA is TGTGCCATCAGTGCCCGCAGCGGGAGCAACCACGAGCAGTACTTC. It is translated as CAISARSGSNHEQYF.

In its sample, this clone was seen many times. CDR3 DNA sequence: TGTGCCAGCAGTTTTCACACTAGCGGGAAATCCTACGAGCAGTACTTC. Translation gives CASSFHTSGKSYEQYF. The rearrangement uses TRBV28 and TRBJ2-7; 10 positions match TRBD2. The CDR3 loop spans 16 amino acids. V dropped 3 bases and J dropped 1; count of bases not matched to a gene: 6. Germline V gene sequence: CDR1 MDHEN, CDR2 SYDVKM.